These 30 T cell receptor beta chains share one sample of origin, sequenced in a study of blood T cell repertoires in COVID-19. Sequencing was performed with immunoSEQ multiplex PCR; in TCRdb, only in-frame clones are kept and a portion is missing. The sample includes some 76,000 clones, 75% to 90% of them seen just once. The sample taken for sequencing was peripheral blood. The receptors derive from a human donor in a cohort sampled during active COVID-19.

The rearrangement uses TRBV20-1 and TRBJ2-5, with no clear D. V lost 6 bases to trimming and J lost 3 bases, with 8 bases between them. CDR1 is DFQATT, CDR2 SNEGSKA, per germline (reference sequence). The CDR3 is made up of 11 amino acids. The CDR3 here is CSAHPEETQYF. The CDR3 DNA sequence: TGCAGTGCCCATCCAGAAGAGACCCAGTACTTC.

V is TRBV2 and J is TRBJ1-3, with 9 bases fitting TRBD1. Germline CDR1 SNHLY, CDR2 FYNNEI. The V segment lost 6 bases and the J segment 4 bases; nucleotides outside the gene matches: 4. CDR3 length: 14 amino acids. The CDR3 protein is CASSPTGGGNTIYF. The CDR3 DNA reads TGTGCCAGCAGCCCGACAGGGGGAGGAAACACCATATATTTT.

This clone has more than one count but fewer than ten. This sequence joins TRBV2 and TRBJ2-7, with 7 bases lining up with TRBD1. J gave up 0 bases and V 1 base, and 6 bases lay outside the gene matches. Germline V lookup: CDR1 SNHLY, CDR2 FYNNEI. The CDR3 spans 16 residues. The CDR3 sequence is CASSEETGRRSYEQYF. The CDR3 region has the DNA TGTGCCAGCAGTGAAGAGACAGGGAGACGCTCCTACGAGCAGTACTTC. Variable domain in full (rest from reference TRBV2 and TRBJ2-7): EPEVTQTPSHQVTQMGQEVILRCVPISNHLYFYWYRQILGQKVEFLVSFYNNEISEKSEIFDDQFSVERPDGSNFTLKIRSTKLEDSAMYFCASSEETGRRSYEQYFGPGTRLTVT.

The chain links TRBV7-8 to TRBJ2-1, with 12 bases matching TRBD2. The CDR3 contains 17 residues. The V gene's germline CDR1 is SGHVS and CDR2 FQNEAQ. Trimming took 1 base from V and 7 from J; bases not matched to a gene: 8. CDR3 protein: CASSLVELAGGQNEQFF. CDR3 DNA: TGTGCCAGCAGCTTAGTGGAACTAGCGGGGGGTCAAAATGAGCAGTTCTTC.

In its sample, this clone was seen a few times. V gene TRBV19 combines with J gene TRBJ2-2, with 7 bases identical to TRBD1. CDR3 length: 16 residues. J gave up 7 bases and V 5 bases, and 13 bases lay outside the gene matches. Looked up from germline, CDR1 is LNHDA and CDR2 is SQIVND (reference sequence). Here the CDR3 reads CASSPGQDRLGGELFF. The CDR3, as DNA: TGTGCCAGTAGTCCCGGACAGGATCGTCTGGGCGGGGAGCTGTTTTTT.

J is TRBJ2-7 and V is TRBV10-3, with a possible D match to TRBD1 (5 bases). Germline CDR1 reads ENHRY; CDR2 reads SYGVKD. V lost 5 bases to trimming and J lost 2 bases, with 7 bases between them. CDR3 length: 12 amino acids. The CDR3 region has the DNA TGTGCCATCAGTCCAGGGCCCTACGAGCAGTACTTC. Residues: CAISPGPYEQYF.

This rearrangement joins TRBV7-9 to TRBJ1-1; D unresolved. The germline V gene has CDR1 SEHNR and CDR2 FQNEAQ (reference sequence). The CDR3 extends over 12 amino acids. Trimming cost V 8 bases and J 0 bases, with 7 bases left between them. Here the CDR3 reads CASQKMNTEAFF. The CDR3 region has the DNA TGTGCCAGCCAGAAAATGAACACTGAAGCTTTCTTT.

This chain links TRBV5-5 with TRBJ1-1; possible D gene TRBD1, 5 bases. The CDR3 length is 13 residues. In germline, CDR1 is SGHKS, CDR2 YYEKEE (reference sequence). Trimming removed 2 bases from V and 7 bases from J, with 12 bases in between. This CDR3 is CASSFFDSSEAFF. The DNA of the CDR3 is TGTGCCAGCAGCTTCTTCGACAGCAGTGAAGCTTTCTTT.

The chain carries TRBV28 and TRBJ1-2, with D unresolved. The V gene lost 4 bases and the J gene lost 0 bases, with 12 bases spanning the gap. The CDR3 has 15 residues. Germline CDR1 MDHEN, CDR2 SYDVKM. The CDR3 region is CASSSTGEANYGYTF. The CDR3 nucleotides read TGTGCCAGCAGTTCGACGGGAGAAGCTAACTATGGCTACACCTTC.

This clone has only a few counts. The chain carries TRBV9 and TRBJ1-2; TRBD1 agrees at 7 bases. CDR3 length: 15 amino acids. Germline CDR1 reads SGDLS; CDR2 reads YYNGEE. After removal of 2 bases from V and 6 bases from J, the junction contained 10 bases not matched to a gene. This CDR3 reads CASSVQNTGVDGYTF. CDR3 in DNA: TGTGCCAGCAGCGTGCAGAATACAGGGGTCGATGGCTACACCTTC.

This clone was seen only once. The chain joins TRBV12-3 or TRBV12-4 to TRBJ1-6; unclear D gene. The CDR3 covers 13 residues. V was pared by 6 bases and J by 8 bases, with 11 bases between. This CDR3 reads CASRYFSDSPLHF. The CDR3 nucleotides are TGTGCCAGCAGGTACTTCTCTGATTCACCCCTCCACTTT.

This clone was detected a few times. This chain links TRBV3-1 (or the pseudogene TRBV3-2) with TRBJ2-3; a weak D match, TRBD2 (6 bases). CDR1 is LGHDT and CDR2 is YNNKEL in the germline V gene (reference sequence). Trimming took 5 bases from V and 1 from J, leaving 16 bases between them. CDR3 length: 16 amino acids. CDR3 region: CASSTRGKEGTDTQYF. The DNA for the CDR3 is TGTGCCAGCAGCACCCGGGGGAAGGAAGGCACAGATACGCAGTATTTT.

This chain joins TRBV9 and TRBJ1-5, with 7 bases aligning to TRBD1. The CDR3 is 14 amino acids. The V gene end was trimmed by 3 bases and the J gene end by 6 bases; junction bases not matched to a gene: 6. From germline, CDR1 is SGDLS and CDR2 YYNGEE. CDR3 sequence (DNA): TGTGCCAGCAGCGCAGGGGGATGGGGTCAGCCCCAGCATTTT. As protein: CASSAGGWGQPQHF.

CDR3 DNA sequence: TGTGCCAGCAGCCAAGACGGGGACTTCACGAGGGTGAACACTGAAGCTTTCTTT. Its protein is CASSQDGDFTRVNTEAFF. The chain has TRBV3-1 (or the pseudogene TRBV3-2) and TRBJ1-1, with D perhaps matching TRBD1 (5 bases). The CDR3 is made up of 18 amino acids. V lost 0 bases, J lost 0 bases, and 17 bases lay in between. Germline V lookup: CDR1 LGHDT, CDR2 YNNKEL (reference sequence).

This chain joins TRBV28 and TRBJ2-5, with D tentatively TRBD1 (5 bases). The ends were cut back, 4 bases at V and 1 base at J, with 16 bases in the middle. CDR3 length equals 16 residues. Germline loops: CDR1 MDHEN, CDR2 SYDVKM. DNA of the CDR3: TGTGCCAGCAGTTCCCCCTCTTCGACAGTCCAAGAGACCCAGTACTTC. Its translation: CASSSPSSTVQETQYF.

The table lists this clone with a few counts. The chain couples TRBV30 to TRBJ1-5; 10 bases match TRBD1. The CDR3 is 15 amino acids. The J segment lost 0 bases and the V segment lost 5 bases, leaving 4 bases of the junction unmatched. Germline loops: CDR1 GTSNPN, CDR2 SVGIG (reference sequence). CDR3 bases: TGTGCCTGGGACAGGGGGCAAGGTAGCAATCAGCCCCAGCATTTT. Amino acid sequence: CAWDRGQGSNQPQHF.

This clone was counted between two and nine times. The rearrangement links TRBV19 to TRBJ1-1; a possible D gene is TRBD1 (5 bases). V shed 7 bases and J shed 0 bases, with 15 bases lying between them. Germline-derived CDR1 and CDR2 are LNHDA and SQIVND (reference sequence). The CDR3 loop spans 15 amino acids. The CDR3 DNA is TGTGCCAGTACGAGTAAGGGGTTCCTGAACACTGAAGCTTTCTTT. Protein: CASTSKGFLNTEAFF.

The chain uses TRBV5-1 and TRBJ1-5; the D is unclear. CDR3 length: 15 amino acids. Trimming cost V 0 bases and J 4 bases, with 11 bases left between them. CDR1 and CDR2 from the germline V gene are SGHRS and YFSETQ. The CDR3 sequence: CASSLVPGSNQPQHF. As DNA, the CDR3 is TGCGCCAGCAGCTTGGTTCCGGGATCAAATCAGCCCCAGCATTTT. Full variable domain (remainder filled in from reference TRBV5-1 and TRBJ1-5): KAGVTQTPRYLIKTRGQQVTLSCSPISGHRSVSWYQQTPGQGLQFLFEYFSETQRNKGNFPGRFSGRQFSNSRSEMNVSTLELGDSALYLCASSLVPGSNQPQHFGDGTRLSIL.

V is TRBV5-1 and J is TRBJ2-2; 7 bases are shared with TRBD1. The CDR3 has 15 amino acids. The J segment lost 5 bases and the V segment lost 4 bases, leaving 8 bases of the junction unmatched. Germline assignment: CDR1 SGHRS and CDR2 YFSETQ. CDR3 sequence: CASSRTGERTGELFF. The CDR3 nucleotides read TGCGCCAGCAGCAGAACAGGGGAGAGGACCGGGGAGCTGTTTTTT.

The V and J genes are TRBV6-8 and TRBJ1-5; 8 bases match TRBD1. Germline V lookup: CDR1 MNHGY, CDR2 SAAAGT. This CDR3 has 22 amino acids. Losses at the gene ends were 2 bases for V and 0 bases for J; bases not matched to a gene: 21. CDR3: CASSYTNCHRGTGTDSNQPQHF. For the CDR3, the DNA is TGTGCCAGCAGTTACACCAACTGCCATCGGGGGACAGGTACGGATAGCAATCAGCCCCAGCATTTT.

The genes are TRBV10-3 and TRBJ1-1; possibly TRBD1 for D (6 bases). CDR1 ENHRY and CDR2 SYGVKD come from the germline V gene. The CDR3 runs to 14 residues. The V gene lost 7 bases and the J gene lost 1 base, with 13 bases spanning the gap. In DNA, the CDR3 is TGTGCCATCAACCCCGGGACATCGAACACTGAAGCTTTCTTT. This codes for CAINPGTSNTEAFF.

The CDR3 bases are TGTGCCAGCAGCGCGGACAGGGATCAGCCCCAGCATTTT. Translating gives CASSADRDQPQHF. V is TRBV2 and J is TRBJ1-5, with 8 nucleotides matching TRBD1. The length of the CDR3 is 13 residues. The germline CDR1 and CDR2 sequences are SNHLY and FYNNEI. V was pared by 6 bases and J by 5 bases, with 3 bases of the junction left unmatched.

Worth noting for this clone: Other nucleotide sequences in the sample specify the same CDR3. The CDR3 bases are TGCGCCAGCAGCTCATGGTCGGGCACAGATACGCAGTATTTT. It encodes CASSSWSGTDTQYF. The V gene is TRBV5-1, the J gene TRBJ2-3; D uncertain. The ends were cut back, 3 bases at V and 1 base at J, with 9 bases in the middle. The germline V gene has CDR1 SGHRS and CDR2 YFSETQ. This CDR3 is built from 14 residues.

CDR3 amino acids: CASSLSSTGVASYEQYF. The CDR3 DNA reads TGTGCCAGCAGCTTATCTTCGACAGGGGTTGCGTCCTACGAGCAGTACTTC. This sequence joins TRBV7-3 and TRBJ2-7; 8 bases agree with TRBD1. CDR3 length equals 17 residues. Per germline, CDR1 SGHTA and CDR2 FQGTGA. Unmatched junction bases numbered 10, after V lost 2 bases and J lost 1 base.

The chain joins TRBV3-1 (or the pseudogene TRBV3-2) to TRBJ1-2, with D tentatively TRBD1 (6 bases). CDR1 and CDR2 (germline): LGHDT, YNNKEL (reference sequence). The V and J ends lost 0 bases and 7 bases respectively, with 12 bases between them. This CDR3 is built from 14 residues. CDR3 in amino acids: CASSQEGGGLGYTF. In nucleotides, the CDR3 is TGTGCCAGCAGCCAAGAAGGCGGGGGCCTTGGCTACACCTTC.

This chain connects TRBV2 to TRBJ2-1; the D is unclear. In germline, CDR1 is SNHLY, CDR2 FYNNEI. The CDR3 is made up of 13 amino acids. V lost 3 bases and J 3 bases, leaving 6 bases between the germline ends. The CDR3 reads CASSESLYNEQFF. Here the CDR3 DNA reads TGTGCCAGCAGTGAGTCCCTCTACAATGAGCAGTTCTTC.

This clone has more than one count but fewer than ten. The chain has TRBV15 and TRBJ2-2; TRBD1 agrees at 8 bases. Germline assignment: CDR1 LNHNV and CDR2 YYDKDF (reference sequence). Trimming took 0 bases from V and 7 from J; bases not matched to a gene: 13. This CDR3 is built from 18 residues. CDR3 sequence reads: CATSRDPLRAGGHGELFF. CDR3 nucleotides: TGTGCCACCAGCAGAGATCCCCTGAGGGCAGGGGGCCACGGGGAGCTGTTTTTT.

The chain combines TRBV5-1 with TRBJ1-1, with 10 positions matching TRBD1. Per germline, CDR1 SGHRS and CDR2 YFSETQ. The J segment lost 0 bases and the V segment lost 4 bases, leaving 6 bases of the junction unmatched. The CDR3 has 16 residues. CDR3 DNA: TGCGCCAGCAGCCCAGGACAGGGGGTCCTGAACACTGAAGCTTTCTTT. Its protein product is CASSPGQGVLNTEAFF.

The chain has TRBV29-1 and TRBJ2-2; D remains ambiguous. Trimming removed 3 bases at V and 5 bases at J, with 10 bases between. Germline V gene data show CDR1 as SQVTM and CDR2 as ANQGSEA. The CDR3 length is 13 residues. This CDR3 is CSVENPRTGELFF. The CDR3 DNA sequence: TGCAGCGTTGAGAACCCGAGGACCGGGGAGCTGTTTTTT.

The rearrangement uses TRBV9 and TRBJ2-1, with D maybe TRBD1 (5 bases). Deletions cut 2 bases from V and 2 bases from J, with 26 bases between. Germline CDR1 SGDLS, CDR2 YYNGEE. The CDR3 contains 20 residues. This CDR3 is CASSVPFKGPRKGTYNEQFF. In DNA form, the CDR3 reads TGTGCCAGCAGCGTCCCTTTTAAGGGGCCCAGGAAGGGAACCTACAATGAGCAGTTCTTC.